This T cell receptor (beta chain) was observed in a study of monozygotic twins with inflammatory bowel disease. Findings and limits, study-wide: With others, IBD patients shared fewer clonotypes than healthy twins did, especially with disease activity.

About this clonotype itself: Its antigen is undetermined.

The authors isolated total RNA from whole blood without sorting T cells. Template switching was used to attach UMIs, which incorporated a 6-nucleotide sample barcode. For both chains, the TCRalpha and TCRbeta cDNA went through two nested PCRs of approximately 16 and 10 cycles. TCRdb derives one entry per CDR3 protein from the 5' RACE reads, leaving out DNA. The listing records around 370,000 distinct CDR3 sequences. Per germline, CDR1 SGHRS and CDR2 YFSETQ. The CDR3 covers 15 residues. Sample: blood. The rearrangement links TRBV5-1 to TRBJ2-1. This TCR came from a human donor with ulcerative colitis or Crohn's disease, or a healthy co-twin of an affected twin (not recorded which). CDR3 in amino acids: CASSLGSTMGNEQFF.